What follows are 5 T cell receptor beta chains derived from one specimen sequenced in a study of breast tumors, draining lymph nodes, adjacent tissues. Axillary draining lymph nodes of breast cancer patients supplied the node samples. TCRdb reanalysed the multiplex PCR reads using MiXCR and keeps one entry per CDR3 protein. The table records more than 100,000 distinct CDR3 sequences, around 24% of them present only once. The sample was axillary lymph node tissue. The source of these receptors is a female donor with breast cancer. Some clones in this sample may be carry-over from other donors' samples.

This clonotype was seen ten or more times. This chain joins TRBV6-1 and TRBJ2-7, with D perhaps being TRBD1 or TRBD2 (5 bases each). Germline V gene sequence: CDR1 MNHNS, CDR2 SASEGT. This CDR3 contains 15 residues. V gave up 7 bases and J gave up 2 bases, with 18 bases separating them. Here the CDR3 reads CASKPFVQGAYEQYF. DNA of the CDR3: TGTGCCAGCAAGCCATTTGTTCAGGGAGCCTACGAGCAGTACTTC.

For this clonotype: A junction boundary mismatches the germline segment, possibly from a read error. V is TRBV7-9 and J is TRBJ2-1; D remains unclear. CDR3 length: 14 residues. The germline gives CDR1 SEHNR, CDR2 FQNEAQ (reference sequence). The CDR3, as DNA: TGTGCAAGCAGCTGGGGTAGCATAGGTAGTGAGCAGTTCTTC. It specifies CASSWGSIGSEQFF.

This clonotype was detected many times. The V gene is TRBV7-9, the J gene TRBJ2-3; 10 nucleotides match TRBD1. The CDR3 has 15 amino acids. Trimming at V came to 7 bases and at J to 2 bases, leaving 6 bases not matched to a gene. The germline CDR1 and CDR2 sequences are SEHNR and FQNEAQ (reference sequence). CDR3 sequence: CASTSGTGATDTQYF. The DNA for the CDR3 is TGTGCCAGCACTTCGGGGACAGGGGCCACAGATACGCAGTATTTT.

About this clonotype itself: Since a much larger clone is just one base distant, this may be a read error. CDR3 DNA sequence: TGCGCCAGCAGCTTGGCCCAGGCAGGGGTCGTCCCCGGGGAGCTGTTTTTT. Its translation is CASSLAQAGVVPGELFF. This sequence joins TRBV5-1 and TRBJ2-2, with D maybe TRBD1 (6 bases). This CDR3 comprises 17 residues. V was trimmed by 0 bases and J by 6 bases, leaving 18 bases between them. CDR1 SGHRS and CDR2 YFSETQ come from the germline V gene.

Concerning this clonotype: At one boundary the junction diverges from the germline segment, which might be a read error. The chain couples TRBV27 to TRBJ1-3; D gene ambiguous. This CDR3 region has 14 residues. Germline CDR1 reads MNHEY; CDR2 reads SMNVEV (reference sequence). The CDR3 DNA follows: TGTGCCAGCAGTCGCCGCGTTTCTGGAAACGCCATATATTTT. Its protein is CASSRRVSGNAIYF.